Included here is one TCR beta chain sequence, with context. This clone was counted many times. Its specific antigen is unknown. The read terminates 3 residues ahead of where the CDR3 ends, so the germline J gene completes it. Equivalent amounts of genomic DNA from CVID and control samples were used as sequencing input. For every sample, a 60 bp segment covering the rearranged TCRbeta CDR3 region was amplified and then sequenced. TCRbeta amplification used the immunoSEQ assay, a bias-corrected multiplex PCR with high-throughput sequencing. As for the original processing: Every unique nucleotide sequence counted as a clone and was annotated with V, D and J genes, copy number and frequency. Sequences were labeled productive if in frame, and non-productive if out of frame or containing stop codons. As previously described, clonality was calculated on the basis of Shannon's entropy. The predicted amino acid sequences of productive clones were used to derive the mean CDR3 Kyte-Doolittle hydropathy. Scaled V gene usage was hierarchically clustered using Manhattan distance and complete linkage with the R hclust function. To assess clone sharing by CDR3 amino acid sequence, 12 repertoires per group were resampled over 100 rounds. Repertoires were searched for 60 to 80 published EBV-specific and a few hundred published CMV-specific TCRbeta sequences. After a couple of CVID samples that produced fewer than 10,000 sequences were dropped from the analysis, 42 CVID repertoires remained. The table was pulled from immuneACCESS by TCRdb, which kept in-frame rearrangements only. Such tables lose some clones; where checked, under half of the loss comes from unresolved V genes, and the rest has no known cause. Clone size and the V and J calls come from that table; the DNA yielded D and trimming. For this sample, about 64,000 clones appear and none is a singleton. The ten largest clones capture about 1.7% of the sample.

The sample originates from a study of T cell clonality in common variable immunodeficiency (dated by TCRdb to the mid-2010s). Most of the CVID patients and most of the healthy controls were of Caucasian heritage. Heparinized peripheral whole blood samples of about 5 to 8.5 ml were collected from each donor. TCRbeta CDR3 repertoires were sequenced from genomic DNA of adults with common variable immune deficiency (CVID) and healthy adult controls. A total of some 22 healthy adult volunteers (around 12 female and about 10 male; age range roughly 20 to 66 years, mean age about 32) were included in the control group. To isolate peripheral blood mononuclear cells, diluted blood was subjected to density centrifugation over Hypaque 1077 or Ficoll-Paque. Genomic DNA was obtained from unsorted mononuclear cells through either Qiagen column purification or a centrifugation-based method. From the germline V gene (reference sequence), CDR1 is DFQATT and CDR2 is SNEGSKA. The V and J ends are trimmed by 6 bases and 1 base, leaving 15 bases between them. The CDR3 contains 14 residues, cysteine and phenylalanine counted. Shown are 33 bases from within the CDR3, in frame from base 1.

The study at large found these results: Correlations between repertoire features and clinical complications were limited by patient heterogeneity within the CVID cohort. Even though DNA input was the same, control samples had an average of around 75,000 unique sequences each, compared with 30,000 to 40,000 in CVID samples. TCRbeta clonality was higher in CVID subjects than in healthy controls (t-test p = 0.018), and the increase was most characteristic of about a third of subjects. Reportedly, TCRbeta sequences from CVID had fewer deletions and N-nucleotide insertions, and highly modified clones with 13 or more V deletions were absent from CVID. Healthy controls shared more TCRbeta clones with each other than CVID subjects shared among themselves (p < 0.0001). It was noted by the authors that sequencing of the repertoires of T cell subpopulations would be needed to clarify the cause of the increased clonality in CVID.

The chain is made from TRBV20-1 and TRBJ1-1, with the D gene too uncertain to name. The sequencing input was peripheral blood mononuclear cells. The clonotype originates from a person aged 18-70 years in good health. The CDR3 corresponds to CSASKGHPNTEAFF. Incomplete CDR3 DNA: TGCAGTGCCTCAAAAGGGCACCCGAACACTGAA.